A selection of T cell receptor beta chains follows, all from one sample in a study of blood T cells in healthy people across ages. MiXCR, applied by TCRdb to the 5' RACE reads, yields one record per CDR3 protein. The profile shows approximately 1.5 million distinct CDR3 sequences, roughly two fifths of them singletons. Sequenced material: blood. These receptors all stem from a woman aged 18-29 years in good health. Each CDR3 is given without its conserved first and last residue. Each record gives: V gene, J gene, D gene, CDR3 protein. The D gene is left open where the match is weak.

v_gene: TRBV2
j_gene: TRBJ2-1
d_gene: TRBD2
CDR3aa: ASSGGASGRSVNEQF

v_gene: TRBV24-1
j_gene: TRBJ2-3
d_gene: -
CDR3aa: ATSEPGIFTDTQY

v_gene: TRBV10-3
j_gene: TRBJ2-1
d_gene: TRBD1
CDR3aa: AISTGQGGNEQF

v_gene: TRBV6-1
j_gene: TRBJ2-4
d_gene: TRBD2
CDR3aa: ASSEVGLAKNKNIQY

v_gene: TRBV18
j_gene: TRBJ1-1
d_gene: -
CDR3aa: ASSPRGGQINTEAF

v_gene: TRBV12-3/TRBV12-4
j_gene: TRBJ2-3
d_gene: TRBD2
CDR3aa: ASSFFLAGGRDTQY

v_gene: TRBV19
j_gene: TRBJ1-5
d_gene: -
CDR3aa: ASTPVVGGYQPQH

v_gene: TRBV12-3/TRBV12-4
j_gene: TRBJ2-1
d_gene: TRBD1
CDR3aa: ASTPDRVNEQF

v_gene: TRBV6-2/TRBV6-3
j_gene: TRBJ1-5
d_gene: -
CDR3aa: ASTSWSFSNQPQH

v_gene: TRBV7-2
j_gene: TRBJ1-5
d_gene: -
CDR3aa: ASSLQGWSNQPQH

v_gene: TRBV7-2
j_gene: TRBJ1-5
d_gene: -
CDR3aa: ASSLSTGRNQPQH

v_gene: TRBV4-3
j_gene: TRBJ2-7
d_gene: -
CDR3aa: ASSRNRVGGYEQY

v_gene: TRBV28
j_gene: -
d_gene: -
CDR3aa: ASRTDSLSYNEQY

v_gene: TRBV12-3/TRBV12-4
j_gene: TRBJ2-5
d_gene: -
CDR3aa: ASSPPQGSRETQY

v_gene: TRBV3-1
j_gene: TRBJ2-5
d_gene: TRBD2
CDR3aa: ASSQPTSGEFQETQY

v_gene: TRBV7-9
j_gene: TRBJ1-5
d_gene: -
CDR3aa: ASSLEGGGQPQH

v_gene: TRBV20-1
j_gene: TRBJ1-1
d_gene: -
CDR3aa: SLGRVMNTEAF

v_gene: TRBV14
j_gene: TRBJ2-5
d_gene: -
CDR3aa: ASSPLGAQVYEQY

v_gene: TRBV6-2/TRBV6-3
j_gene: TRBJ2-3
d_gene: TRBD2
CDR3aa: ASSYRLAGVRTDTQY

v_gene: TRBV3-1
j_gene: TRBJ1-1
d_gene: -
CDR3aa: ASSRKSPLTEAF

v_gene: TRBV29-1
j_gene: TRBJ2-5
d_gene: -
CDR3aa: SVGLGGTQY

v_gene: TRBV15
j_gene: TRBJ2-7
d_gene: -
CDR3aa: ATSTGEGKRPYEQY

v_gene: TRBV20-1
j_gene: TRBJ1-4
d_gene: -
CDR3aa: SASAGRMNEKLF

v_gene: TRBV7-2
j_gene: TRBJ2-7
d_gene: -
CDR3aa: ASSSFFGYEQY

v_gene: TRBV2
j_gene: TRBJ2-1
d_gene: -
CDR3aa: ASGLESYNEQF

v_gene: TRBV28
j_gene: TRBJ1-4
d_gene: TRBD1
CDR3aa: TSNSAQGRGTNEKLF

v_gene: TRBV15
j_gene: TRBJ2-7
d_gene: -
CDR3aa: ATSRDMGMTYEQY

v_gene: TRBV28
j_gene: TRBJ2-7
d_gene: TRBD1
CDR3aa: ASSTGQGYSYEQY

v_gene: TRBV7-2
j_gene: TRBJ2-3
d_gene: -
CDR3aa: ASSFGREDTQY

v_gene: TRBV29-1
j_gene: TRBJ1-2
d_gene: -
CDR3aa: SVEPRGRYGYT

v_gene: TRBV28
j_gene: TRBJ2-1
d_gene: TRBD2
CDR3aa: ASSLWQRLASYNEQF